Listed below are T cell receptor beta chains from one sample, sequenced in a study of shared clonotypes between healthy human individuals. The data were produced by immunoSEQ multiplex PCR, yet TCRdb's version contains in-frame clones alone and is incomplete. This table holds a few million clones, around 93% found once. The sequenced material came from naive CD8+ T cells from PBMCs. These receptors were obtained from a young man in good health. Some clones in this sample may be carry-over from other donors' samples. CDR3s include the opening cysteine and the closing phenylalanine or tryptophan. D genes are given only for firm matches. A clone size is listed for some rows: how often the clone was seen (once, few, many), or a class if it is expanded.

D gene: TRBD2
J gene: TRBJ2-1
clone size: .
V gene: TRBV27
CDR3 protein: CASSPSGLAGNEQFF
CDR3 DNA: TGTGCCAGCAGTCCCTCGGGACTAGCGGGTAATGAGCAGTTCTTC

D gene: .
J gene: TRBJ1-2
clone size: .
V gene: TRBV5-1
CDR3 protein: CASSLARGALYGYTF
CDR3 DNA: TGCGCCAGCAGCTTGGCCCGGGGAGCACTCTATGGCTACACCTTC

D gene: .
J gene: TRBJ2-3
clone size: .
V gene: TRBV7-9
CDR3 protein: CASSLVSKDTQYF
CDR3 DNA: TGTGCCAGCAGCCTAGTCAGCAAGGATACGCAGTATTTT

D gene: TRBD2
J gene: TRBJ2-1
clone size: .
V gene: TRBV27
CDR3 protein: CASSLAGVLYNEQFF
CDR3 DNA: TGTGCCAGCAGTTTAGCGGGAGTGCTCTACAATGAGCAGTTCTTC

D gene: .
J gene: TRBJ1-4
clone size: once
V gene: TRBV2
CDR3 protein: CASRRKGATNEKLFF
CDR3 DNA: TGTGCCAGCAGGCGAAAGGGAGCAACTAATGAAAAACTGTTTTTT

D gene: .
J gene: TRBJ2-3
clone size: once
V gene: TRBV7-9
CDR3 protein: CASSFPTSPKGDTQYF
CDR3 DNA: TGTGCCAGCAGCTTCCCAACTTCCCCAAAGGGTGATACGCAGTATTTT

D gene: .
J gene: TRBJ1-2
clone size: once
V gene: TRBV11-2
CDR3 protein: CASSLGLQRQDYGYTF
CDR3 DNA: TGTGCCAGCAGCTTAGGTCTCCAGCGGCAGGACTATGGCTACACCTTC

D gene: TRBD2
J gene: TRBJ2-2
clone size: once
V gene: TRBV5-1
CDR3 protein: CASSPTSGEGTGELFF
CDR3 DNA: TGCGCCAGCAGCCCCACTAGCGGAGAGGGCACCGGGGAGCTGTTTTTT

D gene: .
J gene: TRBJ1-2
clone size: .
V gene: TRBV28
CDR3 protein: CASSLRGGYGYTF
CDR3 DNA: TGTGCCAGCAGTCTAAGGGGGGGCTATGGCTACACCTTC

D gene: .
J gene: TRBJ1-2
clone size: .
V gene: TRBV5-5
CDR3 protein: CASSLVLTGTNYGYTF
CDR3 DNA: TGTGCCAGCAGCTTGGTTTTAACAGGCACCAACTATGGCTACACCTTC